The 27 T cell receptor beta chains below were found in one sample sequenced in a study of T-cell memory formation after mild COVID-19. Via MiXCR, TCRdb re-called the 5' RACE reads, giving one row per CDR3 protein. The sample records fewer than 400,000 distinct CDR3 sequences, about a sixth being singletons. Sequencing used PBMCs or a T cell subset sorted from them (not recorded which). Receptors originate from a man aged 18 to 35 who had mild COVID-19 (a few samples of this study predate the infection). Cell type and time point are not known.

The DNA for the CDR3 is TGTGCCAGCAGCTTGGGGTTTCCTGCAGCAGATACGCAGTATTTT. It translates to CASSLGFPAADTQYF. V usage is TRBV11-2 and J usage is TRBJ2-3, with D hard to call. From germline, CDR1 is SGHAT and CDR2 FQNNGV. The CDR3 is made up of 15 amino acids. V shed 3 bases and J shed 4 bases, with 14 bases lying between them.

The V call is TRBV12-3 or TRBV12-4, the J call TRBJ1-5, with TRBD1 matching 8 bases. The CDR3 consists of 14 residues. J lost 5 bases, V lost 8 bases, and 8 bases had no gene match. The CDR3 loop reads CASRLDRVHQPQHF. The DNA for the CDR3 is TGTGCCAGCCGACTGGACAGGGTGCATCAGCCCCAGCATTTT.

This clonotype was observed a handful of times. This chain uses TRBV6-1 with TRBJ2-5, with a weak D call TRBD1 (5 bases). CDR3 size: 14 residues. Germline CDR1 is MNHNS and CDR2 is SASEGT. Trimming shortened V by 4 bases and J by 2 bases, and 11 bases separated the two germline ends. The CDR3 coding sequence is TGTGCCAGCAGTGGTAGACAGCCTCAAGAGACCCAGTACTTC. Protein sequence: CASSGRQPQETQYF.

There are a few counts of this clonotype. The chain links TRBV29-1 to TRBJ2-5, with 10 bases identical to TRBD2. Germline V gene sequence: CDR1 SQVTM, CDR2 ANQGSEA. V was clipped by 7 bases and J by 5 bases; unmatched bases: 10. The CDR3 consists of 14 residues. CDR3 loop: CSAIERGGPETQYF. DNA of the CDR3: TGCAGCGCTATCGAGCGGGGGGGCCCGGAGACCCAGTACTTC. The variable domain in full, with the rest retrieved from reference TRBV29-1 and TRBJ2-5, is SAVISQKPSRDICQRGTSLTIQCQVDSQVTMMFWYRQQPGQSLTLIATANQGSEATYESGFVIDKFPISRPNLTFSTLTVSNMSPEDSSIYLCSAIERGGPETQYFGPGTRLLVL.

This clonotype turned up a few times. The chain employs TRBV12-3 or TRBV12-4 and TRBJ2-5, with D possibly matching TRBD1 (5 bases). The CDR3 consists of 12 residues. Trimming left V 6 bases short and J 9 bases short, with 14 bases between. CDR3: CASSRPYRSQYF. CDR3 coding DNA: TGTGCCAGCAGCCGGCCATACAGGTCCCAGTACTTC.

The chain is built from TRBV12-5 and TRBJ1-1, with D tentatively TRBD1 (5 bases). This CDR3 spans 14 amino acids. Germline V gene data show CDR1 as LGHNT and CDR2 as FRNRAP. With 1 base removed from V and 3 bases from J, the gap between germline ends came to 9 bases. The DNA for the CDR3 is TGTGCTAGTGGTTTGGGGGGGACGGACACTGAAGCTTTCTTT. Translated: CASGLGGTDTEAFF.

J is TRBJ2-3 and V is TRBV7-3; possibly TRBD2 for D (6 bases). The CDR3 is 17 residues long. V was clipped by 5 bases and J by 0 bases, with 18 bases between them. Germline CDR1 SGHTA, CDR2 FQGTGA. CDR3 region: CASSPLTGVSSTDTQYF. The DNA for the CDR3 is TGTGCCAGCAGCCCGCTTACGGGAGTCTCGAGCACAGATACGCAGTATTTT.

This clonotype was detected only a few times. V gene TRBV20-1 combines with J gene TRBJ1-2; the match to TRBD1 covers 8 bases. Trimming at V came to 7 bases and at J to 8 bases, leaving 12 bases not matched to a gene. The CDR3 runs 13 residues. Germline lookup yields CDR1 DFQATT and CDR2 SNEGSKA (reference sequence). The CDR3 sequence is CSVTSGRGQGYTF. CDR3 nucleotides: TGCAGTGTCACGTCCGGCAGGGGGCAAGGCTACACCTTC.

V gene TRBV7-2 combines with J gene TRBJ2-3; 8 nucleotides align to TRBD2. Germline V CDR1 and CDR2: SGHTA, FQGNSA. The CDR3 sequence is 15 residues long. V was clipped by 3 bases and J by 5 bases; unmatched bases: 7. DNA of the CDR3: TGTGCCAGCAGCTTGGGGGGGGCGGGAGGAGATACGCAGTATTTT. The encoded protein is CASSLGGAGGDTQYF.

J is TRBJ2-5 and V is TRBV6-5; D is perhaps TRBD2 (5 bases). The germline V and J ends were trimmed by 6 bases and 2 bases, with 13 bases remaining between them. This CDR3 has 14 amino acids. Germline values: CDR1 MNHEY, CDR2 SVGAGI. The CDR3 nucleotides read TGTGCCAGCAGCCCCTCCCTAGCACAAGAGACCCAGTACTTC. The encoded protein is CASSPSLAQETQYF.

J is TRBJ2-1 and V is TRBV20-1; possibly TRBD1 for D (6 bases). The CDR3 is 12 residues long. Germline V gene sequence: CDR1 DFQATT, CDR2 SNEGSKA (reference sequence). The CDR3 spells CSPKDSYNEQFF. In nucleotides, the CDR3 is TGCAGCCCGAAGGACAGTTACAATGAGCAGTTCTTC.

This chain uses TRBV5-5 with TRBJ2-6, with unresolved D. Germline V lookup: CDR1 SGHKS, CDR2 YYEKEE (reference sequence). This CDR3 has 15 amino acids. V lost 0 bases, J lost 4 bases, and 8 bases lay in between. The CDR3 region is CASSLAVAGANVLTF. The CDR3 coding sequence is TGTGCCAGCAGCTTGGCGGTGGCGGGGGCCAACGTCCTGACTTTC.

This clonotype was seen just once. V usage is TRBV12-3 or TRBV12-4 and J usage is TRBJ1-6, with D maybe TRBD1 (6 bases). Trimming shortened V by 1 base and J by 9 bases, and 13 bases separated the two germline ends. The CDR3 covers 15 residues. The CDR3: CASSLGAGVGSPLHF. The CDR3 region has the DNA TGTGCCAGCAGTTTAGGGGCAGGGGTTGGTTCACCCCTCCACTTT.

The CDR3: CSATGTSGAEQFF. Here the CDR3 DNA reads TGCAGTGCGACGGGGACTAGCGGGGCTGAGCAGTTCTTC. The rearrangement joins TRBV20-1 to TRBJ2-1; 13 nucleotides align to TRBD2. V was clipped by 6 bases and J by 9 bases; unmatched bases: 5. This CDR3 region has 13 residues. From germline, CDR1 is DFQATT and CDR2 SNEGSKA (reference sequence).

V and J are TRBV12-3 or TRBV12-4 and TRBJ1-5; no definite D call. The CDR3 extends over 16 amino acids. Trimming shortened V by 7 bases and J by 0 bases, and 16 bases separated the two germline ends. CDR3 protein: CASTPRQADSNQPQHF. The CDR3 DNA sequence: TGTGCCAGCACCCCCAGGCAGGCTGATAGCAATCAGCCCCAGCATTTT.

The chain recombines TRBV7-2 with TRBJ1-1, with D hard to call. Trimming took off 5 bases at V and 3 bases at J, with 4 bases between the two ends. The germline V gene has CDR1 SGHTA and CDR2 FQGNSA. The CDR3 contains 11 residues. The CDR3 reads CASSHYTEAFF. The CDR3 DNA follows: TGTGCCAGCAGCCATTACACTGAAGCTTTCTTT.

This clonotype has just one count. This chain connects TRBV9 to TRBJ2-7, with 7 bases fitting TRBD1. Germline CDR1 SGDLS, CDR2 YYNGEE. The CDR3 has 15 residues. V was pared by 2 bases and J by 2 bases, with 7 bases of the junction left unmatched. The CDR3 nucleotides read TGTGCCAGCAGCGTCGGACAGGTTGGGACCTACGAGCAGTACTTC. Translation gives CASSVGQVGTYEQYF.

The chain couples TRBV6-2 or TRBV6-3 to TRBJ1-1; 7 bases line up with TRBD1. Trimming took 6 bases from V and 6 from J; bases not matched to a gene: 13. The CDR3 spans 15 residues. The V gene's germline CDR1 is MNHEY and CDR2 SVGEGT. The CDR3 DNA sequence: TGTGCCAGCAGCTCCCTGGGGGGACAGCGGTCTGAAGCTTTCTTT. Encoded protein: CASSSLGGQRSEAFF.

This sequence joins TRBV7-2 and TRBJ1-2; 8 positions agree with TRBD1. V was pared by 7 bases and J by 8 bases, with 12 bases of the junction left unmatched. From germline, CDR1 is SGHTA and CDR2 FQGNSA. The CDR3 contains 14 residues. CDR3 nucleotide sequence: TGTGCCAGCACAGGACAGGGCGCTGGGGGAGGCTACACCTTC. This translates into CASTGQGAGGGYTF.

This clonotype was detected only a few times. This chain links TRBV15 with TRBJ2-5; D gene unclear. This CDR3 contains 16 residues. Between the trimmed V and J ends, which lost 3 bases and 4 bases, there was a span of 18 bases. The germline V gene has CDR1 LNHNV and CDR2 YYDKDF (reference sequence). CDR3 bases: TGTGCCACCAGCAGTGGTTTCGCCTTAGGAGTAGAGACCCAGTACTTC. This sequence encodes CATSSGFALGVETQYF.

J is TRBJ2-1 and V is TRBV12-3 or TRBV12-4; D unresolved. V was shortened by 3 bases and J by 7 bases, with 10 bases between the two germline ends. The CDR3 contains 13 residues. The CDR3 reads CASSFESVNEQFF. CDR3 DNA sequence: TGTGCCAGCAGTTTTGAGTCAGTGAATGAGCAGTTCTTC.

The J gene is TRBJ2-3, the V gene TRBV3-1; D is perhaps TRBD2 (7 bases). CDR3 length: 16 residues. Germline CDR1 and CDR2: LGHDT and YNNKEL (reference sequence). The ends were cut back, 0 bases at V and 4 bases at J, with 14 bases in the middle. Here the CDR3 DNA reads TGTGCCAGCAGCCAAGAGGGTCGCGGGGGCTCAGATACGCAGTATTTT. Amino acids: CASSQEGRGGSDTQYF.

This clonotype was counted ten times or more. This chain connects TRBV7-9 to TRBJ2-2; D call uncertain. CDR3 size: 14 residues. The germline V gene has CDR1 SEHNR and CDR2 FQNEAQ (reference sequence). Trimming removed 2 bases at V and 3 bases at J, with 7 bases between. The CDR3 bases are TGTGCCAGCAGCTTACCAAGGGACACCGGGGAGCTGTTTTTT. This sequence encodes CASSLPRDTGELFF.

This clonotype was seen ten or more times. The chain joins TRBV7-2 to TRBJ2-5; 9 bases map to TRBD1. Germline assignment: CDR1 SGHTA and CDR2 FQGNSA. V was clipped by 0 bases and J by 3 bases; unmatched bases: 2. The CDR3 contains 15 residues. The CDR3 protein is CASSLAGQGEETQYF. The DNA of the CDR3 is TGTGCCAGCAGCTTAGCGGGACAGGGCGAAGAGACCCAGTACTTC.

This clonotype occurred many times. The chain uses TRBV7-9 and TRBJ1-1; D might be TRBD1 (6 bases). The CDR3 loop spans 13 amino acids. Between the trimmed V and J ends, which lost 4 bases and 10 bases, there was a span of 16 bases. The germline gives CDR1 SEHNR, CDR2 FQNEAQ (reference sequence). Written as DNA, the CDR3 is TGTGCCAGCAGCTACTCAGGGGATTCCCCAGCTTTCTTT. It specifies CASSYSGDSPAFF.

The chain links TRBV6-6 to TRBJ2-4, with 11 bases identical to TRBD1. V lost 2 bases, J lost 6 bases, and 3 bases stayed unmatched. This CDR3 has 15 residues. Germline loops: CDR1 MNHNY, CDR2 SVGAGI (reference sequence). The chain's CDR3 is CASSYGGTGGNIQYF. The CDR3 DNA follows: TGTGCCAGCAGTTACGGCGGGACAGGGGGAAACATTCAGTACTTC.

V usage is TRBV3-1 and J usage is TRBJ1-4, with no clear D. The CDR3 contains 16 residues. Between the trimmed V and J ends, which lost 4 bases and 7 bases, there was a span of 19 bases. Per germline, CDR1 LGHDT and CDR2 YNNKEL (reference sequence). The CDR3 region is CASSPRREESSEKLFF. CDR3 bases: TGTGCCAGCAGCCCCCGTCGGGAGGAATCCAGTGAAAAACTGTTTTTT.